The 28 T cell receptor beta chains listed next were all sequenced from one sample in a study of PD-1 blockade in classical Hodgkin lymphoma. Relapse was seen in all patients after autologous stem cell transplantation, and brentuximab vedotin exposure was variable. The data were produced by immunoSEQ multiplex PCR, yet TCRdb's version contains in-frame clones alone and is incomplete. The sample comprises around 45,000 clones, 88% of which are singletons, and about a tenth rests with the top ten. The material was peripheral blood mononuclear cells (PBMCs), obtained at baseline. Receptors were obtained from a human donor with classical Hodgkin lymphoma.

The V and J genes are TRBV29-1 and TRBJ2-7; D is perhaps TRBD1 (6 bases). Germline V gene data show CDR1 as SQVTM and CDR2 as ANQGSEA. The length of the CDR3 is 13 residues. The ends were cut back, 4 bases at V and 6 bases at J, with 16 bases in the middle. The chain's CDR3 is CSVGGGSGVEQYF. The CDR3, as DNA: TGCAGCGTTGGAGGGGGATCCGGAGTCGAGCAGTACTTC.

V gene TRBV27 combines with J gene TRBJ2-7; D uncertain. The length of the CDR3 is 11 residues. CDR1 is MNHEY and CDR2 is SMNVEV in the germline V gene (reference sequence). The germline V and J ends were trimmed by 8 bases and 1 base, with 6 bases remaining between them. CDR3 region: CASGESYEQYF. Written as DNA, the CDR3 is TGTGCCAGCGGGGAATCCTACGAGCAGTACTTC.

The chain is built from TRBV14 and TRBJ2-1; 7 nucleotides align to TRBD2. Germline assignment: CDR1 SGHDN and CDR2 FVKESK. This CDR3 is 16 amino acids long. Trimming cost V 0 bases and J 4 bases; bases outside gene matches: 6. The CDR3 loop is CASSQDLSGTYNEQFF. In DNA, the CDR3 is TGTGCCAGCAGCCAAGATCTAAGCGGGACGTACAATGAGCAGTTCTTC.

V gene TRBV7-3 combines with J gene TRBJ2-5; 7 positions match TRBD2. With 5 bases clipped from V and 5 bases from J, the junction kept 11 bases outside the gene matches. The CDR3 totals 15 residues. Germline values: CDR1 SGHTA, CDR2 FQGTGA. The CDR3 region is CASSPLGWGGETQYF. DNA of the CDR3: TGTGCCAGCAGCCCCCTTGGCTGGGGGGGGGAGACCCAGTACTTC.

The chain combines TRBV5-1 with TRBJ1-2; tentative D call: TRBD1 (5 bases). Germline CDR1 is SGHRS and CDR2 is YFSETQ. The CDR3 has 15 residues. V was shortened by 0 bases and J by 7 bases, with 16 bases between the two germline ends. In DNA, the CDR3 is TGCGCCAGCAGCTTGGTCGTCGGCAGCGGGGGTGGCTACACCTTC. Its protein is CASSLVVGSGGGYTF.

This chain connects TRBV11-2 to TRBJ2-4; D possibly corresponds to TRBD2 (5 bases). The CDR3 is 16 residues long. Trimming left V 3 bases short and J 0 bases short, with 12 bases between. Looked up from germline, CDR1 is SGHAT and CDR2 is FQNNGV. CDR3 amino acids: CASSFRREIAKNIQYF. Here the CDR3 DNA reads TGTGCCAGCAGCTTTCGACGGGAAATAGCCAAAAACATTCAGTACTTC.

The V and J genes are TRBV6-5 and TRBJ2-7, with D possibly being TRBD2 (5 bases). CDR1 and CDR2 (germline): MNHEY, SVGAGI. This CDR3 has 14 residues. Trimming removed 11 bases from V and 0 bases from J, with 17 bases in between. The CDR3 is CASSMIASSYEQYF. The CDR3 DNA follows: TGTGCCTCGTCCATGATAGCGAGCTCCTACGAGCAGTACTTC.

The chain recombines TRBV10-3 with TRBJ2-3, with 12 positions matching TRBD2. Trimming at V came to 6 bases and at J to 0 bases, leaving 7 bases not matched to a gene. Germline V gives CDR1 ENHRY, CDR2 SYGVKD. The CDR3 loop spans 17 amino acids. CDR3 loop: CAIRIGLAGNSTDTQYF. CDR3 bases: TGTGCCATCAGGATCGGACTAGCGGGAAATAGCACAGATACGCAGTATTTT.

The chain uses TRBV7-7 and TRBJ2-2, with TRBD2 identical over 10 bases. The length of the CDR3 is 17 residues. Germline V gives CDR1 SSHAT, CDR2 FNYEAQ (reference sequence). The V gene end was trimmed by 5 bases and the J gene end by 4 bases; junction bases not matched to a gene: 10. CDR3 protein: CASSPIGLAGVTGELFF. CDR3 nucleotide sequence: TGTGCCAGCAGCCCAATAGGGCTAGCGGGAGTCACCGGGGAGCTGTTTTTT.

J is TRBJ2-5 and V is TRBV5-4, with TRBD2 identical over 10 bases. The V gene end was trimmed by 4 bases and the J gene end by 5 bases; junction bases not matched to a gene: 5. Germline-derived CDR1 and CDR2 are SGHNT and YYREEE (reference sequence). CDR3 length equals 14 residues. CDR3 residues: CASSPLAGDETQYF. The CDR3 DNA reads TGTGCCAGCAGCCCCCTAGCGGGAGATGAGACCCAGTACTTC.

The rearrangement uses TRBV11-2 and TRBJ2-6, with D possibly TRBD1 on 5 matching bases. The germline gives CDR1 SGHAT, CDR2 FQNNGV. The CDR3 sequence is 16 residues long. Trimming removed 5 bases from V and 4 bases from J, with 15 bases in between. CDR3 nucleotide sequence: TGTGCCAGCAGCATCCTTATCAGGGCCGGGGCCAACGTCCTGACTTTC. As protein: CASSILIRAGANVLTF. Full variable domain (remainder filled in from reference TRBV11-2 and TRBJ2-6): EAGVAQSPRYKIIEKRQSVAFWCNPISGHATLYWYQQILGQGPKLLIQFQNNGVVDDSQLPKDRFSAERLKGVDSTLKIQPAKLEDSAVYLCASSILIRAGANVLTFGAGSRLTVL.

The CDR3 spells CASSYGDEQYF. CDR3 bases: TGTGCCAGCAGTTACGGGGACGAGCAGTACTTC. This sequence joins TRBV6-5 and TRBJ2-5; D is unclear. Matching the DNA end better, TRBJ2-7 makes the J call doubtful. Germline CDR1 MNHEY, CDR2 SVGAGI. The CDR3 loop spans 11 amino acids.

The chain couples TRBV6-4 to TRBJ2-1; 8 bases are shared with TRBD2. The CDR3 sequence is 14 residues long. The J segment lost 6 bases and the V segment lost 3 bases, leaving 4 bases of the junction unmatched. Germline V CDR1 and CDR2: MRHNA, SNTAGT. The CDR3 DNA reads as TGTGCCAGCAGTGATCTCGGGACTAGCAATGAGCAGTTCTTC. Translating gives CASSDLGTSNEQFF.

The chain recombines TRBV9 with TRBJ1-2, with D possibly being TRBD1 (6 bases). CDR3 length: 16 amino acids. Germline V gene lookup returns CDR1 SGDLS and CDR2 YYNGEE. V lost 0 bases to trimming and J lost 6 bases, with 18 bases between them. CDR3 DNA sequence: TGTGCCAGCAGCGTAGGTCCACAGGGAAAAGAGGATGGCTACACCTTC. Protein: CASSVGPQGKEDGYTF.

V and J are TRBV5-4 and TRBJ2-1, with D uncertain. CDR1 and CDR2 (germline): SGHNT, YYREEE (reference sequence). The CDR3 extends over 16 amino acids. Trimming stripped 4 bases from V and 0 bases from J, with 14 bases between. The CDR3: CASSPSGPSSYNEQFF. CDR3 sequence (DNA): TGTGCCAGCAGCCCCTCCGGGCCTAGCTCCTACAATGAGCAGTTCTTC.

This chain links TRBV9 with TRBJ1-1; the D gene is possibly TRBD1 (6 bases). Trimming left V 4 bases short and J 4 bases short, with 20 bases between. Per germline, CDR1 SGDLS and CDR2 YYNGEE. The CDR3 is 16 amino acids. The CDR3 region is CASSLRGRGDGTEAFF. In DNA form, the CDR3 reads TGTGCCAGCAGCCTTAGAGGGAGGGGGGATGGCACTGAAGCTTTCTTT.

The chain recombines TRBV4-3 with TRBJ1-5; tentative D call: TRBD1 (5 bases). V was cut by 1 base and J by 5 bases, with 9 bases left in between. This CDR3 spans 14 amino acids. The V gene's germline CDR1 is LGHNA and CDR2 YSLEER. CDR3: CASSQGWGDQPQHF. The CDR3 nucleotides read TGCGCCAGCAGCCAAGGATGGGGGGATCAGCCCCAGCATTTT.

This chain uses TRBV19 with TRBJ2-7; perhaps TRBD2 as D (6 bases). CDR1 is LNHDA, CDR2 SQIVND, per germline (reference sequence). The CDR3 runs 15 residues. The V gene lost 3 bases and the J gene lost 4 bases, with 16 bases spanning the gap. The DNA of the CDR3 is TGTGCCAGTAGTATCACGGAGGGAGACGGGTACGAGCAGTACTTC. It yields the protein CASSITEGDGYEQYF.

The rearrangement joins TRBV27 to TRBJ2-5; TRBD1 might be the D (6 bases). Germline V gene lookup returns CDR1 MNHEY and CDR2 SMNVEV (reference sequence). The V gene lost 2 bases and the J gene lost 5 bases, with 12 bases spanning the gap. This CDR3 comprises 14 residues. CDR3 amino acids: CASSLISGAETQYF. CDR3 coding DNA: TGTGCCAGCAGTTTAATCTCAGGGGCGGAGACCCAGTACTTC.

CDR3 coding DNA: TGCGCCAGCAGAAAACCGGGACAGGGAACTGAAAAACTGTTTTTT. It specifies CASRKPGQGTEKLFF. The chain is built from TRBV4-1 and TRBJ1-4, with TRBD1 matching over 9 bases. V lost 6 bases and J lost 7; bases outside the gene matches: 9. The germline CDR1 and CDR2 sequences are MGHRA and YSYEKL. CDR3 length: 15 amino acids.

The rearrangement joins TRBV7-9 to TRBJ2-5; D ambiguous. V was cut by 2 bases and J by 5 bases, with 6 bases left in between. This CDR3 has 12 residues. CDR1 and CDR2 from the germline V gene are SEHNR and FQNEAQ (reference sequence). The CDR3 nucleotides are TGTGCCAGCAGCTTACGGACGGAGACCCAGTACTTC. Encoded protein: CASSLRTETQYF.

This chain uses TRBV28 with TRBJ2-1; D is possibly TRBD1 (5 bases). Germline values: CDR1 MDHEN, CDR2 SYDVKM. The V end was cut by 3 bases, the J end by 5 bases, with 14 bases between. This CDR3 has 15 residues. DNA for the CDR3: TGTGCCAGCAGTTTTTGGGGCGGAAGAGACAATGAGCAGTTCTTC. The encoded protein is CASSFWGGRDNEQFF.

V is TRBV7-3 and J is TRBJ2-3, with TRBD1 matching 8 bases. The J segment lost 4 bases and the V segment lost 5 bases, leaving 11 bases of the junction unmatched. The CDR3 runs to 16 residues. Germline CDR1 is SGHTA and CDR2 is FQGTGA. The CDR3 nucleotides read TGTGCCAGCAGCCGATCCGGTGGACAGGGTTCAGATACGCAGTATTTT. Protein product: CASSRSGGQGSDTQYF.

The CDR3 is CASSGGTRMNTEAFF. The CDR3, as DNA: TGTGCCAGCAGTGGGGGGACCAGGATGAACACTGAAGCTTTCTTT. This chain connects TRBV2 to TRBJ1-1, with D possibly being TRBD1 (5 bases). CDR3 length equals 15 residues. V was cut by 4 bases and J by 0 bases, with 12 bases left in between. Germline assignment: CDR1 SNHLY and CDR2 FYNNEI.

A remark on this clone: At one boundary the junction diverges from the germline segment, which might be a read error. The chain links TRBV6-1 to TRBJ1-2, with D possibly being TRBD1 (5 bases). Germline loops: CDR1 MNHNS, CDR2 SASEGT. This CDR3 comprises 10 residues. The CDR3: CASSPRTQVF. Here the CDR3 DNA reads TGTGCCAGCAGTCCCCGGACACAAGTATTC.

The rearrangement joins TRBV11-3 to TRBJ2-1; 9 bases line up with TRBD2. V shed 1 base and J 10 bases; nucleotides not matched to a gene: 14. The V gene's germline CDR1 is SGHNT and CDR2 YENEEA. The CDR3 covers 17 residues. The CDR3 protein is CASSLAWGGGASQEQFF. The DNA for the CDR3 is TGTGCCAGCAGCTTAGCATGGGGCGGGGGGGCCTCACAGGAGCAGTTCTTC.

The chain employs TRBV5-4 and TRBJ2-1; 12 bases line up with TRBD2. The germline V gene has CDR1 SGHNT and CDR2 YYREEE (reference sequence). V dropped 4 bases and J dropped 10; count of bases not matched to a gene: 12. The CDR3 runs to 16 residues. The CDR3 region has the DNA TGTGCCAGCAGCCCGGGGCTAGCGGGAGGGCCGGTCGAGCAGTTCTTC. Its translation: CASSPGLAGGPVEQFF.

This clone was seen once. The CDR3 bases are TGTGCCAGCAGTGACTCCGGGGGGGCTAGAGCAGATACGCAGTATTTT. It codes for CASSDSGGARADTQYF. J is TRBJ2-3 and V is TRBV6-4; TRBD2 matches 8 bases. Per the germline V gene, CDR1 is MRHNA and CDR2 is SNTAGT. CDR3 length equals 16 residues. The junction had 6 bases not matched to a gene; V was cut back by 0 bases and J by 4 bases.